This TCR beta chain was observed in a study of stem cell transplantation in POMP-related autoinflammatory disease. Study summary: The study hypothesized thymoproteasome defects skew the TRB repertoire via impaired CD8+ selection.

Produced via immunoSEQ multiplex PCR; TCRdb's table is partial and in-frame only. The sample contains tens of thousands of clones, roughly 93% of which appear only once. PRAID featured prominent immunodeficiency. V trimming: 5 bases; J trimming: 6 bases; junction bases outside the gene matches: 6. Germline V CDR1 and CDR2: SGHAT, FQNNGV. The CDR3 consists of 15 residues. The chain is built from TRBV11-2 and TRBJ2-7; 14 bases line up with TRBD2. The clonotype originates from a human patient with POMP-related autoinflammation and immune dysregulation (PRAID). A subset of T cells may come from the graft donor. This sample comprised CD4+ T cells from PBMCs, obtained after stem cell transplantation. The CDR3 DNA follows: TGTGCCAGCAGCAGACTAGCGGGAGGGCCTTTCGAGCAGTACTTC. It yields the protein CASSRLAGGPFEQYF.